The 12 T cell receptor beta chains below were found in one sample sequenced in a study of cytomegalovirus exposure and HLA in healthy donors. The study ran its PCR with 60 Vbeta and 13 Jbeta primers. Data came from immunoSEQ multiplex PCR; TCRdb stores just in-frame clones and leaves some out. The sample yields over 200,000 clones, about 83% seen once. Sequencing was carried out using PBMCs. These receptors came from a human donor in good health.

The V and J genes are TRBV6-1 and TRBJ2-2; tentatively, D is TRBD1 (5 bases). Per germline, CDR1 MNHNS and CDR2 SASEGT. CDR3 length equals 16 residues. V was shortened by 3 bases and J by 0 bases, with 11 bases between the two germline ends. The CDR3 loop reads CASSDQAQANTGELFF. CDR3 bases: TGTGCCAGCAGTGATCAGGCACAGGCGAACACCGGGGAGCTGTTTTTT.

This chain uses TRBV2 with TRBJ2-5; no definite D call. CDR3 length: 14 amino acids. CDR1 is SNHLY, CDR2 FYNNEI, per germline. The V gene lost 6 bases and the J gene lost 0 bases, with 11 bases spanning the gap. CDR3 region: CASSETSDQETQYF. The DNA for the CDR3 is TGTGCCAGCAGCGAAACGTCGGACCAAGAGACCCAGTACTTC.

The chain is built from TRBV27 and TRBJ1-3, with TRBD1 matching 9 bases. This CDR3 spans 16 amino acids. CDR1 and CDR2 (germline): MNHEY, SMNVEV (reference sequence). Trimming cost V 5 bases and J 4 bases; bases outside gene matches: 9. The CDR3 DNA sequence: TGTGCCAGCAGTCCCCAGACAGGGGGTTTGGGAAACACCATATATTTT. Translated: CASSPQTGGLGNTIYF.

This clone appeared a single time. V and J are TRBV30 and TRBJ1-5, with a tentative D call TRBD1 (5 bases). Trimming took 1 base from V and 2 from J, leaving 15 bases between them. From germline, CDR1 is GTSNPN and CDR2 SVGIG (reference sequence). The length of the CDR3 is 16 residues. The CDR3 here is CAWSDNTGSGNQPQHF. The CDR3, as DNA: TGTGCCTGGAGTGATAATACAGGTTCTGGCAATCAGCCCCAGCATTTT.

The chain combines TRBV5-1 with TRBJ1-1, with TRBD1 matching over 10 bases. This CDR3 contains 16 residues. The V gene's germline CDR1 is SGHRS and CDR2 YFSETQ. V shed 5 bases and J 1 base; nucleotides not matched to a gene: 8. The CDR3 spells CASSLLGDRGNTEAFF. The CDR3 DNA reads TGCGCCAGCAGTTTATTGGGGGACAGGGGGAACACTGAAGCTTTCTTT.

This clone showed up just once. This sequence joins TRBV19 and TRBJ2-7, with 10 bases identical to TRBD2. CDR1 is LNHDA, CDR2 SQIVND, per germline (reference sequence). V shed 5 bases, J shed 3 bases, and the junction held 4 bases outside the gene matches. There are 14 residues in the CDR3. CDR3 sequence (DNA): TGTGCCAGTAGTCAGCTAGCGGGAGACTACGAGCAGTACTTC. It yields the protein CASSQLAGDYEQYF.

The V gene is TRBV5-8, the J gene TRBJ2-2; D is perhaps TRBD2 (6 bases). Trimming removed 4 bases from V and 3 bases from J, with 22 bases in between. CDR3 size: 18 residues. Germline V gene lookup returns CDR1 SGHTS and CDR2 YDEGEE. The CDR3 region is CASSVTDNPGRYTGELFF. CDR3 sequence (DNA): TGTGCCAGCAGCGTAACGGATAACCCAGGGAGGTACACCGGGGAGCTGTTTTTT.

This chain uses TRBV10-1 with TRBJ2-7; 8 nucleotides match TRBD1. V lost 5 bases to trimming and J lost 3 bases; unmatched junction nucleotides: 9. The CDR3 is 15 residues long. Germline lookup yields CDR1 WNHNN and CDR2 SYGVQD (reference sequence). The CDR3 bases are TGCGCCAGCAGTCAAGGACAGGGCCTCTTCTACGAGCAGTACTTC. This encodes CASSQGQGLFYEQYF.

V and J are TRBV6-1 and TRBJ2-7; D not resolved. The CDR3 totals 13 residues. V lost 2 bases to trimming and J lost 6 bases, with 11 bases between them. Germline CDR1 is MNHNS and CDR2 is SASEGT. In DNA, the CDR3 is TGTGCCAGCAGTGAAACCGTTTCGGTCGAGCAGTACTTC. This translates into CASSETVSVEQYF.

V and J are TRBV9 and TRBJ2-3, with 7 bases that match TRBD1. The V segment lost 4 bases and the J segment 0 bases; nucleotides outside the gene matches: 17. The CDR3 length is 19 residues. Germline loops: CDR1 SGDLS, CDR2 YYNGEE. The CDR3 coding sequence is TGTGCCAGCAGCCCCCGCCGGGACAGTGAAAGTACTAGCACAGATACGCAGTATTTT. Encoded protein: CASSPRRDSESTSTDTQYF.

A single count supports this clone. The chain is built from TRBV19 and TRBJ2-2; 9 bases agree with TRBD2. Unmatched junction bases numbered 5, after V lost 6 bases and J lost 6 bases. Per germline, CDR1 LNHDA and CDR2 SQIVND (reference sequence). There are 14 residues in the CDR3. The CDR3: CASRNSGSSGELFF. CDR3 in DNA: TGTGCCAGTAGAAATAGCGGGAGTTCCGGGGAGCTGTTTTTT.

This sequence joins TRBV7-6 and TRBJ2-4; 10 nucleotides line up with TRBD1. Trimming cost V 5 bases and J 5 bases; bases outside gene matches: 9. CDR3 length: 16 residues. Per germline, CDR1 SGHVS and CDR2 FNYEAQ. The CDR3 DNA reads as TGTGCCAGCAGCCCCGAGGGACAGGGGAGAGAAAACATTCAGTACTTC. Protein product: CASSPEGQGRENIQYF. The full variable domain, rest sourced from reference TRBV7-6 and TRBJ2-4, is GAGVSQSPRYKVTKRGQDVALRCDPISGHVSLYWYRQALGQGPEFLTYFNYEAQQDKSGLPNDRFSAERPEGSISTLTIQRTEQRDSAMYRCASSPEGQGRENIQYFGAGTRLSVL.